This T cell receptor beta chain stems from a study of identical twins. The CDR3 spans 17 residues. Trimming removed 4 bases at V and 1 base at J, with 14 bases between. In its sample, this clonotype was seen a few times. One entry per CDR3 protein, called by TCRdb with MiXCR from the 5' RACE reads. This table has roughly 690,000 distinct CDR3 sequences, 6.1% appearing once. This chain uses TRBV12-3 or TRBV12-4 with TRBJ1-6, with D perhaps matching TRBD1 (5 bases). The specimen sequenced was naive T cells sorted from blood. The TCR comes from a man aged 18 to 30 in good health. The CDR3 reads CASSSNMGGSYNSPLHF. The CDR3 nucleotides are TGTGCCAGCAGTTCCAACATGGGGGGATCCTATAATTCACCCCTCCACTTT.